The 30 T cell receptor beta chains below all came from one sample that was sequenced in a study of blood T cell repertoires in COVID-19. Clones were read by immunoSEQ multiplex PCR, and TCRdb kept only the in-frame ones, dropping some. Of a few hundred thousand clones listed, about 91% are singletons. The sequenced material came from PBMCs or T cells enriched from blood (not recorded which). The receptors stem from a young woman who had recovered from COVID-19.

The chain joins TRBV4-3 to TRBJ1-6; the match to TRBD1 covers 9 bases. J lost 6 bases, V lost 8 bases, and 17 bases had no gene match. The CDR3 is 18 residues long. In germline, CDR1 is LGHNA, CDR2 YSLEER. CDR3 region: CASRRGDRGSLVNSPLHF. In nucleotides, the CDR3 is TGCGCCAGCCGCAGGGGAGACAGGGGGTCTTTGGTTAATTCACCCCTCCACTTT.

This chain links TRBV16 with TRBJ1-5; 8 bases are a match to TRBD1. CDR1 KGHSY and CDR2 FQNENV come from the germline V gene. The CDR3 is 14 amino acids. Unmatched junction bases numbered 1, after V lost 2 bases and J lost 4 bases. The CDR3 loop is CASSQRQGNQPQHF. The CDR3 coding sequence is TGTGCCAGCAGCCAAAGACAGGGGAATCAGCCCCAGCATTTT.

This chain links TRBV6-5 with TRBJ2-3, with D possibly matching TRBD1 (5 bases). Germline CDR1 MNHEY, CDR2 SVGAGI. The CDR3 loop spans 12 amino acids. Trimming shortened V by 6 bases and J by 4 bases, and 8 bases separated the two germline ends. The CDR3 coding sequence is TGTGCCAGCAGGTCAGGGCCAGATACGCAGTATTTT. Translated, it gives CASRSGPDTQYF.

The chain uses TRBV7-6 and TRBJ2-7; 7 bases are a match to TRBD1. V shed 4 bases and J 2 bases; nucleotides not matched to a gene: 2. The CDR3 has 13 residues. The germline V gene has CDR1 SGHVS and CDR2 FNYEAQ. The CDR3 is CASSSQGAYEQYF. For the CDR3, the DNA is TGTGCCAGCAGCTCCCAGGGGGCCTACGAGCAGTACTTC.

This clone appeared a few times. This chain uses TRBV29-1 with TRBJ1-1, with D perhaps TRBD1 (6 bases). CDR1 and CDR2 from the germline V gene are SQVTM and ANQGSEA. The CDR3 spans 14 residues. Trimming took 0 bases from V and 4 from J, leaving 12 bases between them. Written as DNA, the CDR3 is TGCAGCGTTGAAGATTGGACAGTCGCCACTGAAGCTTTCTTT. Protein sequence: CSVEDWTVATEAFF.

Written as DNA, the CDR3 is TGTGCCAGCACCCCGGGAGGGGCAAACTATGGCTACACCTTC. Translating gives CASTPGGANYGYTF. This chain links TRBV14 with TRBJ1-2, with a tentative D call TRBD1 (5 bases). The V and J ends lost 7 bases and 2 bases respectively, with 14 bases between them. In germline, CDR1 is SGHDN, CDR2 FVKESK. There are 14 residues in the CDR3.

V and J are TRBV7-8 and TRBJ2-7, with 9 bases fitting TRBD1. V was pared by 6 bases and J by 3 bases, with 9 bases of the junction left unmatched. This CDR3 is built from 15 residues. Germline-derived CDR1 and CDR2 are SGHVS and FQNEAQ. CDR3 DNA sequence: TGTGCCAGCAGACCCGCGGGACAGGGACACTACGAGCAGTACTTC. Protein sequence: CASRPAGQGHYEQYF.

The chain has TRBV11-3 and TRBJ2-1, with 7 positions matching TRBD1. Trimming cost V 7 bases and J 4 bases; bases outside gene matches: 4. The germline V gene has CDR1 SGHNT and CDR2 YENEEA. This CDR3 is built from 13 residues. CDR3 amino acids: CASTIQGYNEQFF. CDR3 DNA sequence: TGTGCCAGCACCATACAGGGGTACAATGAGCAGTTCTTC.

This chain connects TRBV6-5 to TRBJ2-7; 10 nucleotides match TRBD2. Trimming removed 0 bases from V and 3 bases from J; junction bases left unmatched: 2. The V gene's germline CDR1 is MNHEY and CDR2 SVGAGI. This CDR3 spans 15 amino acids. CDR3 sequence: CASSYSQREGYEQYF. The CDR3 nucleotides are TGTGCCAGCAGTTACTCCCAGCGGGAGGGCTACGAGCAGTACTTC.

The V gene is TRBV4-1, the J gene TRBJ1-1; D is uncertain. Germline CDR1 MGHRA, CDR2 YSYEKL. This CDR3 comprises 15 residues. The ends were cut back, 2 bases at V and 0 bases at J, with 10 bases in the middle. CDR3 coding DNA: TGCGCCAGCAGCCAATTTTGGCCGCTGAACACTGAAGCTTTCTTT. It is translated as CASSQFWPLNTEAFF.

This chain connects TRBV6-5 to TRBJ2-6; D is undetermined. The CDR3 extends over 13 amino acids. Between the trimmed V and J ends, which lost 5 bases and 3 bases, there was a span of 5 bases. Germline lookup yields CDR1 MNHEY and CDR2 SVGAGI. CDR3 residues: CASSILGANVLTF. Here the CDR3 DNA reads TGTGCCAGCAGTATTCTTGGGGCCAACGTCCTGACTTTC.

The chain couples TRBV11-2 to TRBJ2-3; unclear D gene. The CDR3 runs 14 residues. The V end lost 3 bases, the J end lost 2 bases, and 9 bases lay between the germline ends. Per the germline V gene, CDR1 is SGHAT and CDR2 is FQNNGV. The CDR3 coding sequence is TGTGCCAGCAGCTTTAACAGAAACACAGATACGCAGTATTTT. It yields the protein CASSFNRNTDTQYF.

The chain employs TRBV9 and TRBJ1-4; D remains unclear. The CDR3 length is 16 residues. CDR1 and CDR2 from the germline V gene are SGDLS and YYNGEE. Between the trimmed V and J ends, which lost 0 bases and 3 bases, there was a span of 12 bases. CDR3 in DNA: TGTGCCAGCAGCGTAGCGGGAGGGCTCCCTAATGAAAAACTGTTTTTT. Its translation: CASSVAGGLPNEKLFF.

CDR3 sequence (DNA): TGTGCCAGCGGGGGGGGGATGGCAGGAAGCGGCAATCAGCCCCAGCATTTT. It encodes CASGGGMAGSGNQPQHF. The chain combines TRBV28 with TRBJ1-5; tentatively, D is TRBD1 (5 bases). V lost 8 bases and J lost 2, with 22 bases in between. CDR1 and CDR2 from the germline V gene are MDHEN and SYDVKM. There are 17 residues in the CDR3. The full variable domain, in which reference TRBV28 and TRBJ1-5 provide the parts outside the CDR3, is DVKVTQSSRYLVKRTGEKVFLECVQDMDHENMFWYRQDPGLGLRLIYFSYDVKMKEKGDIPEGYSVSREKKERFSLILESASTNQTSMYLCASGGGMAGSGNQPQHFGDGTRLSIL.

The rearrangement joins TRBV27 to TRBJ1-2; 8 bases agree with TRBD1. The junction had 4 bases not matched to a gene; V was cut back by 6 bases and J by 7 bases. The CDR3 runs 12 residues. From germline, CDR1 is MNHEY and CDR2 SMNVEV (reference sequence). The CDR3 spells CASRTGAIGYTF. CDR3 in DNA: TGTGCCAGCAGGACAGGGGCTATTGGCTACACCTTC.

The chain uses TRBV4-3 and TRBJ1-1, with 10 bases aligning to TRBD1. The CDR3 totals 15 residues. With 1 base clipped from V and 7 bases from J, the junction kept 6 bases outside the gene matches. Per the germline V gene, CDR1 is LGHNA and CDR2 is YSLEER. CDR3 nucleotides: TGCGCCAGCAGCCAAGCCGAGGGACAGGGGCGTGAAGCTTTCTTT. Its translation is CASSQAEGQGREAFF.

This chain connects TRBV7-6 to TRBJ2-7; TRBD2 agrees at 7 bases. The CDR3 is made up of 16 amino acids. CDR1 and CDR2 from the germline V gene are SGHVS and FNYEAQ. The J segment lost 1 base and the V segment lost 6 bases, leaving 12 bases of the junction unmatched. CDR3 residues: CASRRESGDLSYEQYF. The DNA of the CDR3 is TGTGCCAGCAGGCGGGAGAGTGGGGACTTATCCTACGAGCAGTACTTC.

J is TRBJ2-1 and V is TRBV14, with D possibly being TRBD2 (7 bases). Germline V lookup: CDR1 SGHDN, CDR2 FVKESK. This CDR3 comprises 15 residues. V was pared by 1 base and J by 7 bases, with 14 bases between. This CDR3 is CASSQARGARNEQFF. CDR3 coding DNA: TGTGCCAGCAGCCAAGCCCGGGGGGCTCGGAATGAGCAGTTCTTC. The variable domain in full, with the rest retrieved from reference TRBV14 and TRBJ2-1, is EAGVTQFPSHSVIEKGQTVTLRCDPISGHDNLYWYRRVMGKEIKFLLHFVKESKQDESGMPNNRFLAERTGGTYSTLKVQPAELEDSGVYFCASSQARGARNEQFFGPGTRLTVL.

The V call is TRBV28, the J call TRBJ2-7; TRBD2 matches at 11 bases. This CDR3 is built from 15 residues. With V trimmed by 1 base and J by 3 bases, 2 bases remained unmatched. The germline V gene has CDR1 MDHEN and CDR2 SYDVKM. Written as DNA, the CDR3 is TGTGCCAGCAGTTTATCCCTAGCGGGGGGCTACGAGCAGTACTTC. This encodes CASSLSLAGGYEQYF.

The CDR3 is CASSFLKGEKGFGYTF. The CDR3 DNA reads as TGTGCCAGCAGTTTTTTGAAGGGGGAAAAGGGTTTCGGCTACACCTTC. V is TRBV27 and J is TRBJ1-2, with a tentative D call TRBD1 (6 bases). V shed 3 bases and J shed 8 bases, with 22 bases lying between them. The CDR3 is 16 amino acids. CDR1 and CDR2 (germline): MNHEY, SMNVEV (reference sequence).

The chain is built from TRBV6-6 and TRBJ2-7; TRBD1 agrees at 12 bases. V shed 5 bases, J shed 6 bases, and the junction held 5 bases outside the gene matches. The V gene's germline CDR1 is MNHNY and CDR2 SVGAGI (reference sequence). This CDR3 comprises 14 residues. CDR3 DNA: TGTGCCAGCAGTAGGGACAGGGGGCGCGCCGAGCAGTACTTC. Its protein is CASSRDRGRAEQYF.

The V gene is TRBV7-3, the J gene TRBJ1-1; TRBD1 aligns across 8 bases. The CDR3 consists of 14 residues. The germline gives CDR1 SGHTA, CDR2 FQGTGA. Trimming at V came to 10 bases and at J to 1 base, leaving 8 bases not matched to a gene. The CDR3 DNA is TGTGCCACAAAAAAGGGACAGGCGAACACTGAAGCTTTCTTT. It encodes CATKKGQANTEAFF.

Written as DNA, the CDR3 is TGTGCCAGCAGCGTAGCTCCGACAGGGGGACTTGAAGCTTTCTTT. This sequence encodes CASSVAPTGGLEAFF. This rearrangement joins TRBV9 to TRBJ1-1, with 9 nucleotides matching TRBD1. CDR1 and CDR2 from the germline V gene are SGDLS and YYNGEE. This CDR3 is built from 15 residues. Unmatched junction bases numbered 7, after V lost 0 bases and J lost 7 bases.

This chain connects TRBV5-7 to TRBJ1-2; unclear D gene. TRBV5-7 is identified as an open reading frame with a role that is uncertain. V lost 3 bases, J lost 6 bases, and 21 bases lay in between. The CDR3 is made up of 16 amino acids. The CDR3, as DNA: TGTGCCAGCAGCTCCGCCCAGGTTCGGAGGTCGAATGGCTACACCTTC. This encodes CASSSAQVRRSNGYTF.

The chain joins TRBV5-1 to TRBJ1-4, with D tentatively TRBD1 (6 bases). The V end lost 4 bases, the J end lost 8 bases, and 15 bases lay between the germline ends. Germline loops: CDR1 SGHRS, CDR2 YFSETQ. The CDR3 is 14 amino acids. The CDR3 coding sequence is TGCGCCAGCAGCCGCGGACAGTCTTGGGAAAAACTGTTTTTT. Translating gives CASSRGQSWEKLFF.

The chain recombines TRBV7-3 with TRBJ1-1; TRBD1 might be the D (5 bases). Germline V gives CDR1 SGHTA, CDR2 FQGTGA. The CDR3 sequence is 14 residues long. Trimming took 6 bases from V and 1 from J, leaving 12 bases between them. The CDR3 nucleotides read TGTGCCAGCAGTCCAGGGTTGGCGAACACTGAAGCTTTCTTT. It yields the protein CASSPGLANTEAFF.

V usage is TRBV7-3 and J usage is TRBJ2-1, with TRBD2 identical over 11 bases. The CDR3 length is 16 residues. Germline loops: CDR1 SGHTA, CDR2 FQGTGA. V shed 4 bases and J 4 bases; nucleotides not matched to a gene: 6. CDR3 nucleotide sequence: TGTGCCAGCAGCTCCAATAGCGGGGGGGCTTACAATGAGCAGTTCTTC. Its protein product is CASSSNSGGAYNEQFF.

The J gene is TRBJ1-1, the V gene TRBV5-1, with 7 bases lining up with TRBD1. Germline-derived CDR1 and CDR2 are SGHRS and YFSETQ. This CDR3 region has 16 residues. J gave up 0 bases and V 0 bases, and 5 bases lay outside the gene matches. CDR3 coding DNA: TGCGCCAGCAGCTTGGGACAGGGCGGGATGAACACTGAAGCTTTCTTT. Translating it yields CASSLGQGGMNTEAFF.

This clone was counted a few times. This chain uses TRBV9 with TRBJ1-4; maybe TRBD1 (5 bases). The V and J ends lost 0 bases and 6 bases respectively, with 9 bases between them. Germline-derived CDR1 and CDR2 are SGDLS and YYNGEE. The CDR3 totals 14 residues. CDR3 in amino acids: CASSVEGGDEKLFF. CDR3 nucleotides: TGTGCCAGCAGCGTAGAGGGAGGGGATGAAAAACTGTTTTTT.

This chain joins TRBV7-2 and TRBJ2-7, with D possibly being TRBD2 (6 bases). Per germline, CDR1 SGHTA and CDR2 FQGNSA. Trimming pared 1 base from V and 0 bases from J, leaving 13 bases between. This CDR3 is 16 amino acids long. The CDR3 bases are TGTGCCAGCAGCTTAGGGGACTCTTTCGTCTCCTACGAGCAGTACTTC. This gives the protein CASSLGDSFVSYEQYF.